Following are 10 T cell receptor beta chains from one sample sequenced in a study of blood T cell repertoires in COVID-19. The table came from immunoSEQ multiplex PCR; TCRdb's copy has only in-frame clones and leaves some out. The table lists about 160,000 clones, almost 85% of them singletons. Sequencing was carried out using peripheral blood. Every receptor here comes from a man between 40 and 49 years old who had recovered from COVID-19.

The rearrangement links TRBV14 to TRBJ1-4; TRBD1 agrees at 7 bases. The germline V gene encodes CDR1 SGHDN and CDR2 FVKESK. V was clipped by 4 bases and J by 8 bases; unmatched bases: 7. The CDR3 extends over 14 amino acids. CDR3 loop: CASSRSTGAEKLFF. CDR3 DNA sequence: TGTGCCAGCAGCCGCTCCACAGGGGCAGAAAAACTGTTTTTT.

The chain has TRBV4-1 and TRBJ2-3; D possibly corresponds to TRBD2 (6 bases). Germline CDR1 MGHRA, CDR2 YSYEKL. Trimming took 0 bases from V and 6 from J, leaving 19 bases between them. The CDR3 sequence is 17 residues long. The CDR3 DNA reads TGCGCCAGCAGCCAAGAGGGGCTAGCGTTCGGTGTGGATACGCAGTATTTT. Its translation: CASSQEGLAFGVDTQYF.

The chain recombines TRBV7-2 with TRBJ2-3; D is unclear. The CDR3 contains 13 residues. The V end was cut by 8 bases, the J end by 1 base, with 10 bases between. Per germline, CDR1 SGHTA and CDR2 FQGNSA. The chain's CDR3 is CASGWAGTDTQYF. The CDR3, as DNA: TGTGCCAGCGGATGGGCAGGCACAGATACGCAGTATTTT.

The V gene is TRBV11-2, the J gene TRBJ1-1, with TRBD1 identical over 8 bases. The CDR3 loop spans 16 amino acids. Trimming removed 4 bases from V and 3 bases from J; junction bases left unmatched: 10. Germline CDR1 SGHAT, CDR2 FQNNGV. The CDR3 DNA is TGTGCCAGCAGCTCGTGGCAGGGGGCGTCAGACACTGAAGCTTTCTTT. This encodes CASSSWQGASDTEAFF.

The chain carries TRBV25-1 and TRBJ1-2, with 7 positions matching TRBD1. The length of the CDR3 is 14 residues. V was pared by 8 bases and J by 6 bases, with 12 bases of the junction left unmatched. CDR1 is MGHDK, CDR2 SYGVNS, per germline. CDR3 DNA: TGTGCCAGCGGGACCGGGACAGCGACTAATGGCTACACCTTC. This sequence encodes CASGTGTATNGYTF.

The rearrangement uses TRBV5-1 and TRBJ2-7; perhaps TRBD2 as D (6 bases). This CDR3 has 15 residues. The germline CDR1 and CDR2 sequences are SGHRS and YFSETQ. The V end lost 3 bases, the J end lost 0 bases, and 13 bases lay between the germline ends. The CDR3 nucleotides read TGCGCCAGCAGCTCCATACCGGGGGACTCCTACGAGCAGTACTTC. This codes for CASSSIPGDSYEQYF.

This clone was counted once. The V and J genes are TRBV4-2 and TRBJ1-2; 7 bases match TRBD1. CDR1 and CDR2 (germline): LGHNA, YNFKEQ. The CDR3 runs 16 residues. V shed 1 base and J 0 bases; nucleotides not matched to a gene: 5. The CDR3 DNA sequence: TGTGCCAGCAGCCAAGTCGCCGGGACAGCTAACTATGGCTACACCTTC. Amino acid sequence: CASSQVAGTANYGYTF.

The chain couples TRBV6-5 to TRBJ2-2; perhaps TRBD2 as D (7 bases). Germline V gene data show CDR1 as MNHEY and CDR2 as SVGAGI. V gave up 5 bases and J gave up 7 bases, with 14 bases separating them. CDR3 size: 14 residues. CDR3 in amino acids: CASSPTGRVGELFF. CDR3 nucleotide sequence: TGTGCCAGCAGTCCCACAGGGAGGGTCGGGGAGCTGTTTTTT.

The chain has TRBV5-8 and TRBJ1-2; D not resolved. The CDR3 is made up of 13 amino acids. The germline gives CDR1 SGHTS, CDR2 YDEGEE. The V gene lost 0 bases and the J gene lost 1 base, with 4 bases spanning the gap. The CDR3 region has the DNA TGTGCCAGCAGCTTGGCGGGTAACTATGGCTACACCTTC. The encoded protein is CASSLAGNYGYTF.

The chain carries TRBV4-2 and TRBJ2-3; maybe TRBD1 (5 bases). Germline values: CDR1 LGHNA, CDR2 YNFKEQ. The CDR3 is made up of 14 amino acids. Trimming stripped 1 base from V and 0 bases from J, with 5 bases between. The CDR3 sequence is CASSQGGSTDTQYF. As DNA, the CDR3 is TGTGCCAGCAGCCAAGGGGGCAGCACAGATACGCAGTATTTT.